This passage covers 3 T cell receptor beta chains from one sample sequenced in a study of T cell changes during pregnancy in multiple sclerosis. Only in-frame clones appear in the TCRdb table, and some are missing; sequencing was by immunoSEQ multiplex PCR. The sample has 100,000 or so clones; 92% are singletons. The material was peripheral blood, obtained after pregnancy. The receptors here all came from a female donor with multiple sclerosis, enrolled in a pregnancy study.

This clone was detected once. The chain recombines TRBV27 with TRBJ2-1; TRBD2 matches 10 bases. V shed 0 bases, J shed 6 bases, and the junction held 2 bases outside the gene matches. Germline lookup yields CDR1 MNHEY and CDR2 SMNVEV (reference sequence). This CDR3 is built from 15 residues. CDR3 sequence reads: CASSLSLAGSNEQFF. CDR3 DNA: TGTGCCAGCAGTTTATCACTAGCGGGGAGCAATGAGCAGTTCTTC.

The J gene is TRBJ2-1, the V gene TRBV18, with a weak D call TRBD2 (5 bases). The length of the CDR3 is 17 residues. Trimming pared 2 bases from V and 3 bases from J, leaving 17 bases between. From germline, CDR1 is KGHSH and CDR2 LQKENI. In nucleotides, the CDR3 is TGTGCCAGCTCACCAATTTTCCCGGAGGAGGACTACAATGAGCAGTTCTTC. It is translated as CASSPIFPEEDYNEQFF.

The rearrangement links TRBV2 to TRBJ2-1; 10 bases are shared with TRBD2. J gave up 6 bases and V 6 bases, and 11 bases lay outside the gene matches. In germline, CDR1 is SNHLY, CDR2 FYNNEI. CDR3 size: 16 residues. The CDR3 DNA follows: TGTGCCAGCAGATTGGAGCGGGGGGGCCTATCCAATGAGCAGTTCTTC. It encodes CASRLERGGLSNEQFF.